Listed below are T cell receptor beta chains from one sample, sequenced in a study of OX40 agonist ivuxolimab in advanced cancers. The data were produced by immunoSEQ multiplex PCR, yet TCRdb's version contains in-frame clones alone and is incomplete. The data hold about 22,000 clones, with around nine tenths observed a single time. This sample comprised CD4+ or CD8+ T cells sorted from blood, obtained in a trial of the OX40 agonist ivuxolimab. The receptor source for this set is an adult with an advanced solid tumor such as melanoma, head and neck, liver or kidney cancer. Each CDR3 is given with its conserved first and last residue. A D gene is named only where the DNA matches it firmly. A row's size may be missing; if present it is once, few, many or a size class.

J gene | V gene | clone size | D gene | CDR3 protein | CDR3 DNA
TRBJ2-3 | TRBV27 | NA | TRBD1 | CASSSRTGHTDTQYF | TGTGCCAGCAGCAGCCGGACAGGGCACACAGATACGCAGTATTTT
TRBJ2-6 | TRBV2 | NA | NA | CASNRRDTGANVLTF | TGTGCCAGCAACCGCAGGGATACTGGGGCCAACGTCCTGACTTTC
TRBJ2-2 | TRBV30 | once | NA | CAWSAGTGELFF | TGTGCCTGGAGTGCAGGCACCGGGGAGCTGTTTTTT
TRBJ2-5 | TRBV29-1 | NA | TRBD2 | CSVPTGASGPRWYQETQYF | TGCAGCGTCCCAACCGGAGCTAGCGGACCGCGTTGGTACCAAGAGACCCAGTACTTC
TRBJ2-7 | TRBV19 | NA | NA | CASSMGPVNEQYF | TGTGCCAGTAGTATGGGTCCCGTAAACGAGCAGTACTTC
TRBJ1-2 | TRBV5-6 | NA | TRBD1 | CASSPGTGSYGYTF | TGTGCCAGCAGCCCAGGGACAGGCTCCTATGGCTACACCTTC
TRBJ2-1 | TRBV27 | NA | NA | CASSLGLTYNEQFF | TGTGCCAGCAGTTTGGGACTCACCTACAATGAGCAGTTCTTC
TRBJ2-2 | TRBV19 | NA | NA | CASSIPARANTGELFF | TGTGCCAGTAGTATCCCAGCAAGAGCGAACACCGGGGAGCTGTTTTTT
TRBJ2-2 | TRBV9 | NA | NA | CASSEWLGPSANTGELFF | TGTGCCAGCAGCGAATGGCTTGGGCCTAGCGCGAACACCGGGGAGCTGTTTTTT
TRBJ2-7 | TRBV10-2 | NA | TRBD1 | CASGLGTGSHEQYF | TGCGCCAGCGGACTCGGGACAGGGTCCCACGAGCAGTACTTC
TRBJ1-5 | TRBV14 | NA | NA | CASSSNQPQHF | TGTGCCAGCAGCTCCAATCAGCCCCAGCATTTT
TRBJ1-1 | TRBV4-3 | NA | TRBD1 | CASSQDRQGNTEAFF | TGCGCCAGCAGCCAAGATCGACAGGGAAACACTGAAGCTTTCTTT
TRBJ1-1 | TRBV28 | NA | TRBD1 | CASSLDRGRWFTEAFF | TGTGCCAGCAGTCTCGACAGGGGGCGGTGGTTCACTGAAGCTTTCTTT
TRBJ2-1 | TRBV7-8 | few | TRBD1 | CASSLGREETGSHNEQFF | TGTGCCAGCAGCTTAGGTCGGGAAGAGACAGGGTCTCACAATGAGCAGTTCTTC
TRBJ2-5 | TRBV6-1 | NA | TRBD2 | CASSGDVAGVTETQYF | TGTGCCAGCAGTGGAGACGTAGCGGGAGTAACAGAGACCCAGTACTTC
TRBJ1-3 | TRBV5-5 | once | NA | CASSTRGSGNTIYF | TGTGCCAGCAGCACCAGGGGCTCTGGAAACACCATATATTTT
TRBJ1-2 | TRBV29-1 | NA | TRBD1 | CSVRTGDSYGYTF | TGCAGCGTGAGGACAGGGGATTCCTATGGCTACACCTTC
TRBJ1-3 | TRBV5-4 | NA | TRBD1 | CASSLGQGARSTIYF | TGTGCCAGCAGCTTGGGGCAGGGGGCGCGGAGCACCATATATTTT
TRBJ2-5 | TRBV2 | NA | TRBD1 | CASSGQGGDQETQYF | TGTGCCAGCAGCGGACAGGGTGGGGACCAAGAGACCCAGTACTTC
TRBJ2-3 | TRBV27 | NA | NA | CASSLVLGTDTQYF | TGTGCCAGCAGTTTAGTCCTGGGCACAGATACGCAGTATTTT
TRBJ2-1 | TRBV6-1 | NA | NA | CASKLGYNEQFF | TGTGCCAGCAAGCTGGGTTACAATGAGCAGTTCTTC
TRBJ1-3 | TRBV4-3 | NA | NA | CASSQSPLGQISGNTIYF | TGCGCCAGCAGCCAAAGCCCTCTTGGGCAGATCTCTGGAAACACCATATATTTT
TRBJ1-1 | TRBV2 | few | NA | CASSYRVNTEAFF | TGTGCCAGCAGTTACAGGGTGAACACTGAAGCTTTCTTT
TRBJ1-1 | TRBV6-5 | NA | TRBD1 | CASSIGQGAEAFF | TGTGCCAGCAGTATTGGACAGGGGGCTGAAGCTTTCTTT
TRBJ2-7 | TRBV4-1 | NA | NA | CASSQDIPRGHEQYF | TGCGCCAGCAGCCAAGATATACCCAGAGGACACGAGCAGTACTTC
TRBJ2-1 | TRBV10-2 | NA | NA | CASSEYPGRYNEQFF | TGCGCCAGCAGTGAGTATCCAGGGAGGTATAATGAGCAGTTCTTC
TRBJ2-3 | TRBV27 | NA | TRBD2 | CASSLRTSGRAATDTQYF | TGTGCCAGCAGTCTCCGGACTAGCGGGAGGGCAGCGACAGATACGCAGTATTTT
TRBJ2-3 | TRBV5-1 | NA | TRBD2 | CASSLGAGNVDTQYF | TGCGCCAGCAGCTTAGGAGCGGGAAACGTAGATACGCAGTATTTT
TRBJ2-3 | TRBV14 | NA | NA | CASSQDGTQRSTDTQYF | TGTGCCAGCAGCCAAGATGGGACACAGAGGTCCACAGATACGCAGTATTTT
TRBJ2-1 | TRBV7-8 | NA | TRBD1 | CASRLDRGTRRINEQFF | TGTGCCAGCAGGCTGGACAGGGGTACTAGGCGTATCAATGAGCAGTTCTTC